The clone carrying this T cell receptor (beta chain) has a single count. What it binds is not known. Time point noted: cycle 4 day 1 (C4D1), after less than seven weeks of nivolumab. Every patient relapsed after autologous stem cell transplantation, and brentuximab vedotin exposure varied. The repertoire was sequenced with immunoSEQ multiplex PCR; TCRdb's copy has only in-frame clones and lacks some. Counted here are some 100,000 clones, just over 90% occurring once; the ten biggest clones make up around 2%. Per the germline V gene, CDR1 is SGDLS and CDR2 is YYNGEE. This CDR3 has 13 residues. With 4 bases removed from V and 8 bases from J, the gap between germline ends came to 15 bases. This specimen comes from a study of PD-1 blockade in classical Hodgkin lymphoma. Study in general: Patients were infused with nivolumab 3 mg/kg every 2 weeks.

General study points: According to reports, newly diagnosed patients had lower baseline TCR diversity than healthy donors, and relapsed/refractory patients had lower baseline TCR diversity still. Repertoires differed for reasons still undefined, possibly disease activity or prior therapy.

This TCR was sampled from a human donor with classical Hodgkin lymphoma. The sample here was peripheral blood mononuclear cells (PBMCs), taken before the fourth cycle of nivolumab. The chain uses TRBV9 and TRBJ1-2, with D possibly matching TRBD1 (5 bases). This CDR3 reads CASSSGTKKGYTF. The CDR3 bases are TGTGCCAGCAGCTCCGGGACCAAAAAGGGCTACACCTTC.